This entry describes one TCR beta chain. Its specificity is unknown. The data were taken from a study of vaccination and CD4 T cells after COVID-19. Study overall: Six male and four female convalescents took part, two of them Hispanic. Study observations and caveats: Median numbers of SARS-CoV-2-reactive clonotypes increased from approximately 21 to 38 (not a significant change). 304 of 307 vaccine-specific clones from convalescent patients were spike mono-reactive.

Cultured CD4+ T-cell DNA underwent Oncomine TCR Beta short-read sequencing. Extraction of genomic DNA was performed on cultured CD4+ T cells. Each CDR3 protein gets one entry after TCRdb re-called the PCR reads with MiXCR. The table has 12,000 or so distinct CDR3 sequences, 37% seen once. Regarding treatment: approximately 11-day PBMC culture with coronavirus spike peptide pools or control peptides (ViraFEST assay). These CD4+ T cells came from an unexposed donor, sampled before the COVID-19 pandemic (2011-2018). V dropped 9 bases and J dropped 1 base, with 21 bases sitting between them. This CDR3 has 17 amino acids. Germline lookup yields CDR1 MNHNS and CDR2 SASEGT.

This TCR came from a human donor in good health. The gene calls are TRBV6-1 and TRBJ2-2, with D possibly being TRBD1 (6 bases). The sample comprised CD4+ T cells from blood, cultured in vitro. The chain's CDR3 is CASTRSIQGLNTGELFF. CDR3 DNA: TGTGCCAGTACCCGGTCAATACAGGGATTGAACACCGGGGAGCTGTTTTTT.